The 21 T cell receptor beta chains reported below all come from one sample, sequenced in a study of Graves' ophthalmopathy and Graves' hyperthyroidism. From RNA, the CDR3 regions of TCR beta chains were amplified and sequenced. An initial RT-PCR round employing HTBI primers preceded a second-round multiplex PCR. Using its own MiXCR run on the multiplex PCR reads, TCRdb lists one record per CDR3 protein. The sample shows 150,000 to 200,000 distinct CDR3 sequences, approximately 40% of them seen only once. Sequences were obtained from peripheral blood. These receptors came from a man aged 25-45 years with Graves' ophthalmopathy.

The chain recombines TRBV6-4 with TRBJ1-5; no reliable D call. CDR3 length: 14 amino acids. In germline, CDR1 is MRHNA, CDR2 SNTAGT. V dropped 0 bases and J dropped 0 bases, with 3 bases sitting between them. This chain's CDR3 is CASSDSHSNQPQHF. The CDR3 DNA reads as TGTGCCAGCAGTGACTCTCATAGCAATCAGCCCCAGCATTTT.

The V gene is TRBV20-1, the J gene TRBJ2-5, with 7 bases matching TRBD2. From germline, CDR1 is DFQATT and CDR2 SNEGSKA (reference sequence). The junction had 16 bases not matched to a gene; V was cut back by 5 bases and J by 4 bases. The CDR3 totals 16 residues. This chain's CDR3 is CSASWGRGGSGETQYF. CDR3 DNA: TGCAGTGCTTCCTGGGGGAGGGGAGGGAGTGGAGAGACCCAGTACTTC.

V gene TRBV30 combines with J gene TRBJ1-1; D remains unclear. V dropped 5 bases and J dropped 8 bases, with 15 bases sitting between them. The V gene's germline CDR1 is GTSNPN and CDR2 SVGIG (reference sequence). The CDR3 consists of 12 residues. The CDR3 DNA follows: TGTGCCTGGCGAGATCCAAGCCTCGAAGCTTTCTTT. Protein product: CAWRDPSLEAFF.

This sequence joins TRBV28 and TRBJ2-5; a weak D match, TRBD2 (5 bases). Trimming cost V 8 bases and J 4 bases, with 17 bases left between them. This CDR3 comprises 14 residues. CDR1 is MDHEN and CDR2 is SYDVKM in the germline V gene. CDR3 bases: TGTGCCAGCTCTACTAGAGGGTCCTTAGAGACCCAGTACTTC. Its translation: CASSTRGSLETQYF.

CDR3 sequence (DNA): TGTGCCTGGAGTGAGGCATCAGGTAGCAATCAGCCCCAGCATTTT. Encoded protein: CAWSEASGSNQPQHF. The chain employs TRBV30 and TRBJ1-5; D uncertain. This CDR3 contains 15 residues. V lost 1 base and J lost 0, with 10 bases in between. CDR1 and CDR2 (germline): GTSNPN, SVGIG (reference sequence).

The chain uses TRBV6-2 or TRBV6-3 and TRBJ1-5; D gene unclear. The CDR3 is made up of 17 amino acids. CDR1 is MNHEY and CDR2 is SVGEGT in the germline V gene. V lost 3 bases, J lost 0 bases, and 15 bases lay in between. CDR3 coding DNA: TGTGCCAGCAGTTATGCAGTTTCGGAGTTTAGCAATCAGCCCCAGCATTTT. Translating gives CASSYAVSEFSNQPQHF.

As to this clonotype: A read error may produce the germline difference seen at one junction end. J is TRBJ2-6 and V is TRBV5-1, with TRBD1 as a possible D gene (6 bases). Germline lookup yields CDR1 SGHRS and CDR2 YFSETQ. This CDR3 spans 16 amino acids. CDR3 sequence reads: CASSSGQNSGANVLTF. The DNA of the CDR3 is TGCGCCAGCAGCTCCGGACAGAACTCTGGGGCCAACGTCCTGACCTTC.

The chain links TRBV28 to TRBJ2-7, with 14 bases that match TRBD2. The CDR3 contains 15 residues. CDR1 is MDHEN, CDR2 SYDVKM, per germline. V shed 4 bases and J 7 bases; nucleotides not matched to a gene: 6. CDR3 residues: CASSYSGLAGVEQYF. Here the CDR3 DNA reads TGTGCCAGCAGTTACTCGGGACTAGCGGGAGTAGAGCAGTACTTC.

The V call is TRBV27, the J call TRBJ1-1; a weak D match, TRBD1 (5 bases). CDR3 length equals 14 residues. Trimming took 4 bases from V and 4 from J, leaving 13 bases between them. Germline V gene lookup returns CDR1 MNHEY and CDR2 SMNVEV (reference sequence). The CDR3 protein is CASSWDADRTEAFF. DNA for the CDR3: TGTGCCAGCAGTTGGGACGCTGACCGCACTGAAGCTTTCTTT.

This clonotype came up many times. The rearrangement joins TRBV4-3 to TRBJ1-1; TRBD1 aligns across 8 bases. This CDR3 contains 15 residues. CDR1 LGHNA and CDR2 YSLEER come from the germline V gene. V lost 4 bases, J lost 1 base, and 5 bases stayed unmatched. CDR3: CASSPRQGRNTEAFF. CDR3 DNA: TGCGCCAGCAGCCCGAGACAGGGGAGGAACACTGAAGCTTTCTTT.

This clonotype has a count of ten or more. The chain has TRBV6-1 and TRBJ2-5, with TRBD1 identical over 8 bases. The CDR3 spans 15 residues. V shed 1 base and J 2 bases; nucleotides not matched to a gene: 3. Germline CDR1 is MNHNS and CDR2 is SASEGT. CDR3 sequence (DNA): TGTGCCAGCAGTGAAGGGACAGGGTGGCAAGAGACCCAGTACTTC. Its protein is CASSEGTGWQETQYF.

This clonotype was seen many times. The rearrangement links TRBV20-1 to TRBJ2-5; tentative D call: TRBD2 (5 bases). Trimming cost V 1 base and J 5 bases, with 14 bases left between them. CDR1 and CDR2 (germline): DFQATT, SNEGSKA (reference sequence). CDR3 size: 14 residues. The CDR3 region has the DNA TGCAGTGCTAGAGGGGTATCGGGGTCCGAGACCCAGTACTTC. It specifies CSARGVSGSETQYF.

V and J are TRBV6-1 and TRBJ1-1, with D hard to call. Germline CDR1 reads MNHNS; CDR2 reads SASEGT. CDR3 size: 13 residues. V shed 5 bases and J shed 4 bases, with 11 bases lying between them. The CDR3 nucleotides are TGTGCCAGCAGTACCCGTTGGGTCACTGAAGCTTTCTTT. The encoded protein is CASSTRWVTEAFF.

The CDR3 DNA is TGTGCCAGCAGTACAGGGGGACAGTCGGACTATGGCTACACCTTC. Translated, it gives CASSTGGQSDYGYTF. The chain is built from TRBV7-2 and TRBJ1-2, with 8 bases aligning to TRBD1. Per the germline V gene, CDR1 is SGHTA and CDR2 is FQGNSA. The CDR3 sequence is 15 residues long. V shed 6 bases and J 3 bases; nucleotides not matched to a gene: 9.

Many counts were recorded for this clonotype. This chain joins TRBV4-1 and TRBJ2-3; 7 nucleotides line up with TRBD2. The CDR3 runs 15 residues. The ends lost 7 bases at V and 4 bases at J; junction bases unmatched: 11. Germline V lookup: CDR1 MGHRA, CDR2 YSYEKL. This chain's CDR3 is CASTLTSRSSDTQYF. In DNA form, the CDR3 reads TGCGCCAGCACCTTGACTAGCAGGAGTTCAGATACGCAGTATTTT.

This clonotype was detected ten times or more. The J gene is TRBJ2-7, the V gene TRBV20-1; 9 nucleotides agree with TRBD2. The germline V gene encodes CDR1 DFQATT and CDR2 SNEGSKA (reference sequence). J lost 5 bases, V lost 3 bases, and 11 bases had no gene match. The CDR3 totals 15 residues. CDR3 nucleotide sequence: TGCAGTGCTAGGTCCGGGACTAGCAACTTGGACGAGCAGTACTTC. This gives the protein CSARSGTSNLDEQYF.

This chain joins TRBV5-6 and TRBJ2-5, with D unresolved. The ends were cut back, 1 base at V and 1 base at J, with 11 bases in the middle. The CDR3 length is 15 residues. The germline CDR1 and CDR2 sequences are SGHDT and YYEEEE. DNA for the CDR3: TGTGCCAGCAGCTTGTTGTCGGCGCTCCAAGAGACCCAGTACTTC. This codes for CASSLLSALQETQYF.

This clonotype was recorded at least ten times. This chain joins TRBV20-1 and TRBJ2-7, with a tentative D call TRBD1 (6 bases). The germline V gene encodes CDR1 DFQATT and CDR2 SNEGSKA (reference sequence). This CDR3 has 14 residues. Trimming removed 3 bases at V and 3 bases at J, with 15 bases between. This chain's CDR3 is CSASHIRDNYEQYF. For the CDR3, the DNA is TGCAGTGCTAGTCACATCCGGGACAACTACGAGCAGTACTTC.

This clonotype occurred many times. The V gene is TRBV19, the J gene TRBJ2-6; TRBD2 agrees at 7 bases. The CDR3 sequence is 20 residues long. Germline-derived CDR1 and CDR2 are LNHDA and SQIVND (reference sequence). V lost 3 bases and J lost 2; bases outside the gene matches: 16. CDR3: CASSIRPVSTGGAGANVLTF. CDR3 coding DNA: TGTGCCAGTAGTATCCGCCCTGTCAGTACGGGAGGAGCTGGGGCCAACGTCCTGACTTTC.

In this sample, this clonotype turned up many times. CDR3 amino acids: CASHIPGGRNQPQHF. CDR3 nucleotide sequence: TGTGCCAGCCATATTCCCGGGGGTCGCAATCAGCCCCAGCATTTT. The V and J genes are TRBV27 and TRBJ1-5, with D tentatively TRBD1 (5 bases). V was cut by 8 bases and J by 2 bases, with 16 bases left in between. Per germline, CDR1 MNHEY and CDR2 SMNVEV (reference sequence). The CDR3 length is 15 residues.

At least ten counts were recorded for this clonotype. V usage is TRBV20-1 and J usage is TRBJ1-1, with 9 bases fitting TRBD1. CDR1 is DFQATT and CDR2 is SNEGSKA in the germline V gene (reference sequence). The CDR3 sequence is 15 residues long. The V and J ends lost 4 bases and 2 bases, in that order; junction bases with no gene match: 8. The DNA for the CDR3 is TGCAGTGCTACGTCCGGGACAGGGTATAACACTGAAGCTTTCTTT. Translation: CSATSGTGYNTEAFF.